This TCR beta chain was observed in a study of brain metastases from non-small cell lung cancer. General observations from the study: Compared with primary tumors, brain metastases showed less T-cell infiltration. In about 60% of brain metastases, T-cell clones were expanded compared with matched primary tumors.

Comments on this clone: Its target is not known.

V was cut by 2 bases and J by 2 bases, with 16 bases left in between. CDR3 size: 17 residues. Germline CDR1 reads SGHTA; CDR2 reads FQGNSA. The protocol was immunoSEQ multiplex PCR, while the TCRdb copy is restricted to in-frame clones and leaves out a portion. The table shows about 4,300 clones, with about 90% occurring only once. The specimen sequenced was primary lung tumor tissue. The origin of this receptor is a donor at least 40 years old with non-small cell lung cancer. The V and J genes are TRBV7-2 and TRBJ2-1; tentative D call: TRBD2 (6 bases). The DNA of the CDR3 is TGTGCCAGCAGCTTACTTCTCACGGCGGGAACCTACAATGAGCAGTTCTTC. Amino acids: CASSLLLTAGTYNEQFF.